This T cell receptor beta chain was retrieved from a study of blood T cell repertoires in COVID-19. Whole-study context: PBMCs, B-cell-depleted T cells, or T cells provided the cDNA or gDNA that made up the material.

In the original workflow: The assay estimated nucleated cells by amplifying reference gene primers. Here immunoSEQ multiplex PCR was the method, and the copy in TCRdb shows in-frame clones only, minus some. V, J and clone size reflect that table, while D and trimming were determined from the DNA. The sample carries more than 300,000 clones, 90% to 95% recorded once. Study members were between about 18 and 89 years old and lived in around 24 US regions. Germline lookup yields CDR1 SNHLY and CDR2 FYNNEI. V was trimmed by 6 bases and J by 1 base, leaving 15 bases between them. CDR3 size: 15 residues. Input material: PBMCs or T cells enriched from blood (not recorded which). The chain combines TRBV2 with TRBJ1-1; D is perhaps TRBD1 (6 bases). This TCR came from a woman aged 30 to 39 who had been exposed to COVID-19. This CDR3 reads CASRPLGQTNTEAFF. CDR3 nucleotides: TGTGCCAGCAGACCCTTAGGACAGACGAACACTGAAGCTTTCTTT.